This T cell receptor beta chain is from a study of breast tumors, draining lymph nodes, adjacent tissues. The study's findings and limits: Luminal-like breast cancer showed significantly higher tumor–nontumor repertoire similarity than basal-like.

TCRdb redid the calling of the multiplex PCR reads with MiXCR, one entry per CDR3 protein. The table lists 66,000 or so distinct CDR3 sequences, 40% to 55% of them singletons. Germline V lookup: CDR1 MNHNY, CDR2 SVGAGI (reference sequence). Losses at the gene ends were 7 bases for V and 7 bases for J; bases not matched to a gene: 9. The CDR3 length is 14 residues. This clonotype was seen at least ten times. The antigen remains undetermined. The sequence was obtained from a female donor with breast cancer. Some clones in this sample may be carry-over from other donors' samples. The sample taken for sequencing was breast tumor tissue. The chain is built from TRBV6-6 and TRBJ2-2, with TRBD2 identical over 7 bases. The CDR3 DNA sequence: TGTGCCAGCAAGCCGGGGGGTTTAAGCGGGGAGCTGTTTTTT. It yields the protein CASKPGGLSGELFF.